This TCR beta chain was sequenced during a study of blood T cell repertoires in COVID-19. Across the whole study: Samples representing acute and convalescent COVID-19 were sourced from the United States, Italy and Spain. PBMCs, B-cell-depleted T cells, or T cells provided the cDNA or gDNA that made up the material.

V lost 0 bases, J lost 5 bases, and 8 bases lay in between. The CDR3 is 14 amino acids. Germline V lookup: CDR1 LGHNA, CDR2 YNFKEQ. Original analysis: Quantification of nucleated cells was approximated via reference gene primer amplification. Assay used: immunoSEQ multiplex PCR; TCRdb lists only in-frame clones, some missing. From that table come the V and J calls and clone size; the DNA was used to work out D and trimming. The table records 250,000 to 300,000 clones, about 89% of them present only once. Sequenced sample: peripheral blood. The sequence was obtained from a man in his forties or fifties with acute or convalescent COVID-19. The V call is TRBV4-2, the J call TRBJ1-5; unclear D gene. The CDR3 reads CASSQDDSYQPQHF. The CDR3 nucleotides are TGTGCCAGCAGCCAAGATGATAGTTATCAGCCCCAGCATTTT.